This entry lists 32 T cell receptor beta chains sequenced from one sample in a study of blood T cell repertoires in COVID-19. Repertoires were generated with immunoSEQ multiplex PCR, while TCRdb's copy carries only in-frame clones and drops some. The sample comprises about 150,000 clones, around four fifths of which are singletons, and roughly 2% rests with the top ten. Sequenced input: peripheral blood. The receptors here all came from a man between 65 and 85 years old with acute or convalescent COVID-19.

V gene TRBV12-3 or TRBV12-4 combines with J gene TRBJ2-1; 12 bases align to TRBD2. Germline trimming cut 6 bases from V and 9 bases from J; bases unmatched to any gene: 3. The CDR3 spans 13 residues. The CDR3 is CASRLTSGGEQFF. DNA of the CDR3: TGTGCCAGCAGGCTGACTAGCGGGGGTGAGCAGTTCTTC.

The chain combines TRBV28 with TRBJ2-1; TRBD1 might be the D (5 bases). The CDR3 extends over 14 amino acids. The V end was cut by 0 bases, the J end by 7 bases, with 10 bases between. Germline values: CDR1 MDHEN, CDR2 SYDVKM. CDR3 amino acids: CASSLWTVRNEQFF. The DNA of the CDR3 is TGTGCCAGCAGTTTATGGACAGTTAGGAATGAGCAGTTCTTC.

This chain uses TRBV5-1 with TRBJ1-2; the match to TRBD1 covers 7 bases. This CDR3 has 13 amino acids. After removal of 2 bases from V and 8 bases from J, the junction contained 6 bases not matched to a gene. Looked up from germline, CDR1 is SGHRS and CDR2 is YFSETQ. The CDR3 bases are TGCGCCAGCAGCTTACGACAGGGCGACGGCTACACCTTC. This gives the protein CASSLRQGDGYTF.

V usage is TRBV6-5 and J usage is TRBJ2-7; 9 bases fit TRBD1. Unmatched junction bases numbered 9, after V lost 7 bases and J lost 2 bases. The germline CDR1 and CDR2 sequences are MNHEY and SVGAGI. The CDR3 has 15 amino acids. The CDR3 spells CASKYTGDRAYEQYF. CDR3 sequence (DNA): TGTGCCAGCAAGTACACGGGGGACAGGGCCTACGAGCAGTACTTC.

This clone was observed a handful of times. The chain joins TRBV6-5 to TRBJ1-1, with D uncertain. Trimming shortened V by 5 bases and J by 1 base, and 14 bases separated the two germline ends. The CDR3 length is 15 residues. Germline lookup yields CDR1 MNHEY and CDR2 SVGAGI. The chain's CDR3 is CASSKPSGGNTEAFF. The CDR3, as DNA: TGTGCCAGCAGTAAGCCCTCTGGCGGGAACACTGAAGCTTTCTTT.

The chain combines TRBV23-1 with TRBJ1-1; 8 nucleotides align to TRBD1. TRBV23-1 has ORF status, its function being uncertain. The trim removed 2 bases at V and 3 bases at J, leaving 2 bases unmatched. The CDR3 has 14 amino acids. The DNA for the CDR3 is TGCGCCAGCAGTCAACAACAGGGGGACACTGAAGCTTTCTTT. Protein product: CASSQQQGDTEAFF.

The chain recombines TRBV7-3 with TRBJ2-5, with D possibly being TRBD2 (7 bases). Trimming cost V 4 bases and J 4 bases, with 16 bases left between them. Germline V gene data show CDR1 as SGHTA and CDR2 as FQGTGA. This CDR3 has 15 residues. Written as DNA, the CDR3 is TGTGCCAGCAGCTCGATTGGGGGGGCCGGAGAGACCCAGTACTTC. Translation: CASSSIGGAGETQYF.

This chain uses TRBV7-6 with TRBJ2-2; 10 nucleotides match TRBD1. Germline V lookup: CDR1 SGHVS, CDR2 FNYEAQ. The trim removed 5 bases at V and 6 bases at J, leaving 12 bases unmatched. The CDR3 covers 17 residues. The CDR3 here is CASSRMAGTGVPGELFF. The CDR3 DNA reads as TGTGCCAGCAGCCGGATGGCCGGGACAGGGGTCCCCGGGGAGCTGTTTTTT.

The chain recombines TRBV7-3 with TRBJ2-5, with 8 positions matching TRBD1. V was clipped by 5 bases and J by 5 bases; unmatched bases: 10. The CDR3 is 15 amino acids. Per germline, CDR1 SGHTA and CDR2 FQGTGA. Here the CDR3 DNA reads TGTGCCAGCAGCCTTGACGGACAGGGAAGGGAGACCCAGTACTTC. This translates into CASSLDGQGRETQYF.

This sequence joins TRBV7-9 and TRBJ2-3; the D gene is possibly TRBD2 (5 bases). The germline gives CDR1 SEHNR, CDR2 FQNEAQ (reference sequence). Trimming left V 5 bases short and J 1 base short, with 16 bases between. The CDR3 has 16 amino acids. The CDR3 protein is CASSPAVGMGTDTQYF. Here the CDR3 DNA reads TGTGCCAGCAGCCCGGCCGTCGGGATGGGCACAGATACGCAGTATTTT. The full variable domain, in which reference TRBV7-9 and TRBJ2-3 provide the parts outside the CDR3, is DTGVSQNPRHKITKRGQNVTFRCDPISEHNRLYWYRQTLGQGPEFLTYFQNEAQLEKSRLLSDRFSAERPKGSFSTLEIQRTEQGDSAMYLCASSPAVGMGTDTQYFGPGTRLTVL.

The rearrangement links TRBV18 to TRBJ2-7; TRBD1 matches 9 bases. The CDR3 spans 14 residues. The germline V gene has CDR1 KGHSH and CDR2 LQKENI. V was pared by 1 base and J by 3 bases, with 1 base of the junction left unmatched. The chain's CDR3 is CASSPRGQGYEQYF. The CDR3 DNA is TGTGCCAGCTCACCACGGGGACAGGGCTACGAGCAGTACTTC.

The rearrangement joins TRBV10-3 to TRBJ1-2; D may be TRBD1 (6 bases). V lost 3 bases to trimming and J lost 4 bases, with 12 bases between them. The CDR3 covers 14 residues. Germline lookup yields CDR1 ENHRY and CDR2 SYGVKD. The CDR3, as DNA: TGTGCCATCAGTGAAACAGGGAACCTCTATGGCTACACCTTC. This codes for CAISETGNLYGYTF.

There are a few counts of this clone. The rearrangement joins TRBV2 to TRBJ2-2; 8 bases align to TRBD1. Trimming cost V 6 bases and J 4 bases; bases outside gene matches: 4. The CDR3 consists of 14 residues. The germline V gene has CDR1 SNHLY and CDR2 FYNNEI. As DNA, the CDR3 is TGTGCCAGCAGACAGACAGGGGTCACCGGGGAGCTGTTTTTT. It yields the protein CASRQTGVTGELFF.

The V gene is TRBV9, the J gene TRBJ2-7, with D possibly TRBD2 on 5 matching bases. The V and J ends lost 3 bases and 7 bases respectively, with 20 bases between them. The CDR3 length is 15 residues. Germline CDR1 SGDLS, CDR2 YYNGEE. In nucleotides, the CDR3 is TGTGCCAGCAGCGGCGATGACGGAGGACCTATAGAGCAGTACTTC. It encodes CASSGDDGGPIEQYF.

The chain has TRBV28 and TRBJ2-7; D remains unclear. This CDR3 is built from 14 residues. Germline V gene lookup returns CDR1 MDHEN and CDR2 SYDVKM. Between the trimmed V and J ends, which lost 4 bases and 1 base, there was a span of 11 bases. In DNA form, the CDR3 reads TGTGCCAGCAGTTCCCCTGGGCAGTCCTACGAGCAGTACTTC. It yields the protein CASSSPGQSYEQYF.

V gene TRBV5-6 combines with J gene TRBJ1-2, with 7 bases fitting TRBD1. Germline assignment: CDR1 SGHDT and CDR2 YYEEEE. CDR3 length: 15 amino acids. The V segment lost 4 bases and the J segment 7 bases; nucleotides outside the gene matches: 13. As DNA, the CDR3 is TGTGCCAGCAGCCCCTTCGGACAGGTCGACCGTGGCTACACCTTC. It encodes CASSPFGQVDRGYTF. Variable domain in full (rest from reference TRBV5-6 and TRBJ1-2): DAGVTQSPTHLIKTRGQQVTLRCSPKSGHDTVSWYQQALGQGPQFIFQYYEEEERQRGNFPDRFSGHQFPNYSSELNVNALLLGDSALYLCASSPFGQVDRGYTFGSGTRLTVV.

The J gene is TRBJ2-7, the V gene TRBV7-3, with 8 bases lining up with TRBD1. The CDR3 is 14 residues long. CDR1 and CDR2 (germline): SGHTA, FQGTGA. V lost 3 bases to trimming and J lost 4 bases; unmatched junction nucleotides: 5. CDR3 sequence: CASSFEDRGYEQYF. DNA of the CDR3: TGTGCCAGCAGCTTCGAAGACAGGGGTTACGAGCAGTACTTC.

The gene calls are TRBV5-6 and TRBJ1-4, with a tentative D call TRBD1 (6 bases). Trimming took 4 bases from V and 8 from J, leaving 21 bases between them. CDR3 size: 16 residues. Germline values: CDR1 SGHDT, CDR2 YYEEEE. For the CDR3, the DNA is TGTGCCAGCAGCCCCCGGGGGGGGACATCGAACGAAAAACTGTTTTTT. As protein: CASSPRGGTSNEKLFF.

V usage is TRBV3-1 (or the pseudogene TRBV3-2) and J usage is TRBJ2-3, with TRBD2 matching 7 bases. Germline V gene lookup returns CDR1 LGHDT and CDR2 YNNKEL (reference sequence). This CDR3 comprises 17 residues. V dropped 2 bases and J dropped 0; count of bases not matched to a gene: 8. CDR3 region: CASSQIGGSASTDTQYF. For the CDR3, the DNA is TGTGCCAGCAGCCAAATCGGCGGGAGTGCTAGCACAGATACGCAGTATTTT.

This clone was seen just once. J is TRBJ2-7 and V is TRBV18; 9 bases fit TRBD2. Looked up from germline, CDR1 is KGHSH and CDR2 is LQKENI. This CDR3 spans 14 amino acids. The V gene end was trimmed by 6 bases and the J gene end by 5 bases; junction bases not matched to a gene: 8. The DNA for the CDR3 is TGTGCCAGCTCGGGGGCGGGGGGGGCCAACGAGCAGTACTTC. Amino acids: CASSGAGGANEQYF.

The V call is TRBV11-2, the J call TRBJ1-6; D is uncertain. CDR1 and CDR2 (germline): SGHAT, FQNNGV. The CDR3 spans 14 residues. V was trimmed by 0 bases and J by 9 bases, leaving 9 bases between them. DNA for the CDR3: TGTGCCAGCAGCTTAGATATTTCGGGTTCACCCCTCCACTTT. This codes for CASSLDISGSPLHF.

This clone appeared a few times. This rearrangement joins TRBV7-9 to TRBJ2-2; 8 nucleotides match TRBD1. The ends lost 7 bases at V and 3 bases at J; junction bases unmatched: 16. CDR1 is SEHNR and CDR2 is FQNEAQ in the germline V gene (reference sequence). This CDR3 is built from 18 residues. CDR3 nucleotide sequence: TGTGCCAGCACCATCGATCCCTTGGACAGGGACCACACCGGGGAGCTGTTTTTT. The encoded protein is CASTIDPLDRDHTGELFF.

The chain carries TRBV6-5 and TRBJ1-3; no clear D. Germline assignment: CDR1 MNHEY and CDR2 SVGAGI. Trimming left V 2 bases short and J 0 bases short, with 8 bases between. CDR3 length: 15 amino acids. In DNA form, the CDR3 reads TGTGCCAGCAGTTACACTTGGAGCTCTGGAAACACCATATATTTT. Its translation: CASSYTWSSGNTIYF.

This chain links TRBV11-3 with TRBJ2-2; TRBD1 agrees at 7 bases. The trim removed 0 bases at V and 0 bases at J, leaving 7 bases unmatched. The V gene's germline CDR1 is SGHNT and CDR2 YENEEA. This CDR3 region has 18 residues. The CDR3 sequence is CASSLDHSGTANTGELFF. CDR3 DNA sequence: TGTGCCAGCAGCTTAGATCATTCCGGGACAGCGAACACCGGGGAGCTGTTTTTT.

The rearrangement joins TRBV5-1 to TRBJ2-5; the match to TRBD2 covers 8 bases. V gave up 1 base and J gave up 4 bases; unmatched junction bases: 6. Germline V gene sequence: CDR1 SGHRS, CDR2 YFSETQ. The CDR3 runs 15 residues. CDR3 in DNA: TGCGCCAGCAGCTTGCGTCCCGCGGGAGGAGAGACCCAGTACTTC. Translated: CASSLRPAGGETQYF. The full variable domain, in which reference TRBV5-1 and TRBJ2-5 provide the parts outside the CDR3, is KAGVTQTPRYLIKTRGQQVTLSCSPISGHRSVSWYQQTPGQGLQFLFEYFSETQRNKGNFPGRFSGRQFSNSRSEMNVSTLELGDSALYLCASSLRPAGGETQYFGPGTRLLVL.

This chain connects TRBV10-1 to TRBJ2-3; tentatively, D is TRBD1 (6 bases). V lost 6 bases and J lost 0, with 13 bases in between. Germline CDR1 reads WNHNN; CDR2 reads SYGVQD (reference sequence). This CDR3 has 15 amino acids. The CDR3 loop is CASSSGTLSTDTQYF. In nucleotides, the CDR3 is TGCGCCAGCAGCTCCGGGACACTTAGCACAGATACGCAGTATTTT.

The chain has TRBV6-5 and TRBJ1-2; D might be TRBD1 (5 bases). This CDR3 contains 14 residues. Germline V gene sequence: CDR1 MNHEY, CDR2 SVGAGI. The germline V and J ends were trimmed by 8 bases and 5 bases, with 18 bases remaining between them. CDR3 DNA: TGTGCCAGCCGACAAGGCGGGGGAGCATATGGCTACACCTTC. As protein: CASRQGGGAYGYTF.

This sequence joins TRBV9 and TRBJ2-1, with D maybe TRBD1 (6 bases). Trimming took off 3 bases at V and 2 bases at J, with 12 bases between the two ends. The CDR3 runs to 15 residues. CDR1 and CDR2 (germline): SGDLS, YYNGEE. This CDR3 reads CASSGSGTTYNEQFF. The CDR3 DNA reads as TGTGCCAGCAGCGGATCCGGGACAACCTACAATGAGCAGTTCTTC.

The chain uses TRBV30 and TRBJ1-2, with a possible D match to TRBD1 (6 bases). CDR3 length equals 13 residues. With 2 bases removed from V and 8 bases from J, the gap between germline ends came to 15 bases. Germline V gene lookup returns CDR1 GTSNPN and CDR2 SVGIG (reference sequence). The CDR3 loop reads CAWSRDRPRGYTF. The CDR3 DNA reads TGTGCCTGGAGTCGCGACAGGCCCCGCGGCTACACCTTC.

The chain couples TRBV9 to TRBJ2-3; TRBD1 is a possible D gene (5 bases). Germline values: CDR1 SGDLS, CDR2 YYNGEE. V dropped 0 bases and J dropped 1 base, with 6 bases sitting between them. CDR3 length equals 14 residues. The CDR3 bases are TGTGCCAGCAGCGTAGCCAGGGGCACAGATACGCAGTATTTT. This translates into CASSVARGTDTQYF.

This clone occurred once. This chain connects TRBV6-5 to TRBJ1-2; possibly TRBD1 for D (6 bases). Trimming removed 0 bases from V and 7 bases from J, with 18 bases in between. This CDR3 has 16 amino acids. Germline-derived CDR1 and CDR2 are MNHEY and SVGAGI. Written as DNA, the CDR3 is TGTGCCAGCAGTTACTCCGGCAGTATGGGGGCGGCTGGCTACACCTTC. Translation gives CASSYSGSMGAAGYTF.

This clone was seen just once. The V call is TRBV19, the J call TRBJ2-7, with D perhaps TRBD2 (6 bases). Germline loops: CDR1 LNHDA, CDR2 SQIVND (reference sequence). The CDR3 is made up of 14 amino acids. The V end was cut by 2 bases, the J end by 3 bases, with 11 bases between. This CDR3 is CASSIRRGYYEQYF. The CDR3 DNA follows: TGTGCCAGTAGTATACGGCGGGGCTACTACGAGCAGTACTTC. The entire variable domain, with the rest obtained from reference TRBV19 and TRBJ2-7, is as follows: DGGITQSPKYLFRKEGQNVTLSCEQNLNHDAMYWYRQDPGQGLRLIYYSQIVNDFQKGDIAEGYSVSREKKESFPLTVTSAQKNPTAFYLCASSIRRGYYEQYFGPGTRLTVT.